This T cell receptor beta chain was identified during a study of low-dose radiotherapy and immunotherapy resistance in tumors. Whole-study context: With fractions of 0.5 Gy given every 2 weeks, Cohort 1 accumulated a total of 6.5 Gy. 1 Gy per fraction was delivered to Cohort 2 every two weeks, for 13 Gy total over 26 weeks.

There are a few counts of this clonotype. The CDR3 consists of 13 residues. V lost 7 bases to trimming and J lost 5 bases, with 13 bases between them. Germline CDR1 and CDR2: SNHLY and FYNNEI. Eligible patients had advanced solid tumors lacking tumor-infiltrating lymphocytes. Primers targeting TRAV and TRBV primed first-strand cDNA, covering alpha and beta chains. TCRs were amplified for 15 to 25 PCR cycles with a constant-region primer and V-primer adapter. The mRNA that was isolated underwent amplification by in vitro transcription. TCRdb reanalysed the reads using MiXCR and keeps one entry per CDR3 protein. This sample has 14,000 to 15,000 distinct CDR3 sequences, with about half found just once.

The genes are TRBV2 and TRBJ2-3; D is tentatively TRBD1 or TRBD2 (5 bases each). The receptor was derived from a human donor with advanced metastatic prostate, ovarian, gallbladder or colorectal cancer (not recorded which). This table probably holds off-target reads from a library built for another chain. The CDR3 DNA reads as TGTGCCAGCAACGGGGCTACTGGAGATACGCAGTATTTT. It translates to CASNGATGDTQYF.